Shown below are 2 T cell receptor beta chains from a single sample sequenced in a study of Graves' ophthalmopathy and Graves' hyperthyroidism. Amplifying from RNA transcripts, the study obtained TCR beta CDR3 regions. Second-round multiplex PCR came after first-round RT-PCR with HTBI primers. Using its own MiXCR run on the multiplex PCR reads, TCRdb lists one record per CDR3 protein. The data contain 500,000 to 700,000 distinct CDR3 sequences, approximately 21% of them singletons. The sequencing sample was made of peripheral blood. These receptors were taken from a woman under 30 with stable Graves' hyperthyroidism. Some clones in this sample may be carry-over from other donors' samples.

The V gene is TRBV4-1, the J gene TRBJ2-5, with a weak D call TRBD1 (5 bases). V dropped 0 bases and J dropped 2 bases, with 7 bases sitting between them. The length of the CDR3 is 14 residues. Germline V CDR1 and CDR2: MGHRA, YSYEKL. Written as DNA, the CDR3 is TGCGCCAGCAGCCAAGACCAGGGACAAGAGACCCAGTACTTC. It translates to CASSQDQGQETQYF.

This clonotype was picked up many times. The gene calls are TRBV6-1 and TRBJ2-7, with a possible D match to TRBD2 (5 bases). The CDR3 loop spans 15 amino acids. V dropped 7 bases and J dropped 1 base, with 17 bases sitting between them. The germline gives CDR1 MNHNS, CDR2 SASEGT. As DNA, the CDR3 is TGTGCCAGCAATGACGGGGTCAGGTGGTCCTACGAGCAGTACTTC. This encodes CASNDGVRWSYEQYF.